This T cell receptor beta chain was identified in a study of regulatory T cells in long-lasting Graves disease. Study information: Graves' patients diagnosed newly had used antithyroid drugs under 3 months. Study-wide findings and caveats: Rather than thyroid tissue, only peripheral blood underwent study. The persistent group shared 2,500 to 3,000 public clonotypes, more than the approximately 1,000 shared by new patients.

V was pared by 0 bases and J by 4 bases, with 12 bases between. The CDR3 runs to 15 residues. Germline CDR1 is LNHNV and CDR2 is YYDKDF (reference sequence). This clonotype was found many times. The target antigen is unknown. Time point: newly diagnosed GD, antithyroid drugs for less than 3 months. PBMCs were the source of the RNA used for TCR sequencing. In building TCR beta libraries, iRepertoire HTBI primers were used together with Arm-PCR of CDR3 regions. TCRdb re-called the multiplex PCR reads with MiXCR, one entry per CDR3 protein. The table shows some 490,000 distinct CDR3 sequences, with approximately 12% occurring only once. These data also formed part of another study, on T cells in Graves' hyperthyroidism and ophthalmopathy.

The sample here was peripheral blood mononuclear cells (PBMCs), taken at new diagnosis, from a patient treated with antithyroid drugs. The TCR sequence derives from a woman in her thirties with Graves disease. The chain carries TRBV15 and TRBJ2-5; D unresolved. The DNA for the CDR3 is TGTGCCACCAGCAGAGATCTGGCAGTGGGAGAGACCCAGTACTTC. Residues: CATSRDLAVGETQYF.